This T cell receptor (beta chain) was identified during a study of shared clonotypes between healthy human individuals (dated by TCRdb to the early 2020s). Notes on the research overall: The cohort included three men and a couple of women between 18 and 49 years of age. For each donor, three plates each were used for CD4 naive and CD4 memory, two plates were used for CD8 naive, and one plate was used for CD8 memory. Between about 0.8 and 9 billion PBMCs per donor were obtained by leukapheresis. To estimate repertoire size and how much clonotype sharing occurs between individuals, the study deeply sequenced the blood TCR repertoires of about five healthy adults. Different laboratories and diverse techniques were used to prepare libraries and sequence TCR repertoires, to increase sequencing depth and limit assay-specific biases. Results and caveats for the whole study, not just this receptor: Because the study included only a small number of donors, the genetic and exposure-history diversity represented was limited. Higher generation probabilities were observed for clonotypes shared by all four sorted-subset donors than for non-shared clonotypes. Pairwise subsampling led to the expectation that sequencing depth would affect the degree of clonotype sharing among donors. Across a handful of donors, approximately 5% of naive CD4, approximately 3.6% of naive CD8, under 2.5% of memory CD4, and around 0.4% of memory CD8 clonotypes were shared. Only blood was sampled, and tissue TCR repertoires likely differ from those in blood. Rarefaction of sorted-subset datasets indicated incomplete sequencing despite the large sequencing depth. Naive subsets generally had larger estimated clonotype richness than memory subsets did.

The donors were healthy, HIV-negative adults who had no recently reported acute infections or vaccinations. Only Caucasian adults living in Nashville, Tennessee, USA were represented among the donors. CD4+ T cells were enriched through magnetic negative selection, after which naive cells were positively selected on CD45RA and the remaining negative fraction served as the memory subset. Blood was obtained by leukapheresis, after which PBMCs were separated by Ficoll-Histopaque density gradient centrifugation and cryopreserved in liquid nitrogen vapor phase. Purity and quantity of every magnetically sorted T cell population were checked by analytical flow cytometry. Genomic DNA was isolated from every sorted fraction and measured by UV absorbance on a Nanodrop 2000c. The CDR3 contains 18 residues, cysteine and phenylalanine counted. Only CDR3 DNA remains: 54 bases, in frame from the first base. Ends trimmed: V by 6 bases, J by 4 bases; bases unmatched to a gene: 15. The germline V gene (reference sequence) provides CDR1 SEHNR and CDR2 FQNEAQ.

TCR CDR3 regions were amplified from genomic DNA by multiplex PCR using the deep immunoSEQ assay. For each cell subset, the extracted genomic DNA was distributed evenly across all wells of several immunoSEQ 96-well plates, and each plate served as one replicate. For sorted subsets, around 200 ng genomic DNA, equal to 30,000 to 35,000 T cell genomes, was loaded into each replicate PCR. Purified libraries were quantified with a Qubit 3.0 fluorometer, sized on a Bioanalyzer 2100, and re-quantified with the KAPA Library Quantification kit. Each immunoSEQ 96-well plate was sequenced on its own single-read 150-cycle Illumina NextSeq 550 flow cell. The published analysis was carried out like this. Because only junctional sequences without quality scores were contained in the immunoSEQ output, filtering matching that applied to full-length reads could not be performed. Sequences were annotated with PyIR, a Python wrapper for IgBLAST v1.9, and V/J genes and CDR3 were assigned using IMGT germline references. Reads were removed for weak V/J assignments (E-value above 1e-6), missing CDR3, stop codons, out-of-frame junctions, or ambiguous translated residues. V3J clonotypes were defined as sequences sharing an identical inferred V gene, J gene, and CDR3 amino acid sequence. Percentage overlap between repertoires was calculated by dividing the number of shared unique clonotypes by the size of the smaller repertoire. RTK rarefaction, the Chao1 estimator, and Recon v2.1 estimates of unobserved clonotypes were used to assess repertoire richness. OLGA was used to compute generation probabilities for all TCRbeta clonotypes that the gDNA method yielded from a handful of donors. Held by TCRdb, this immuneACCESS table contains in-frame sequences only and omits some clones. Under half of the omission traces to an unresolved V gene where checked; the cause of the rest is unknown. V and J calls and clone size are copied from that table; D and trimming were computed from the DNA. The sample data list about 730,000 clones, and 72% of these were observed just once. Together, the top ten hold more than 1.5% of the sample.

For this clone: The specificity of this receptor is unknown. No clone much larger than this one lies a single base away; base qualities are absent.

The rearrangement combines TRBV7-9 with TRBJ1-3, with TRBD1 matching 10 junction bases. Sequencing was performed on memory CD4+ T cells sorted from blood. This specimen's cell subset or site label, per the study, means: CD45RA-negative fraction. The sequence was collected from a woman aged 30 to 39 in good health. The nucleotides are TGTGCCAGCAGGGAAAGGACAGGGGGATCAGAGTCGGGAAACACCATATATTTT. Its amino acids are CASRERTGGSESGNTIYF. The full variable domain, with segments outside the CDR3 supplied by the reference TRBV7-9 and TRBJ1-3 proteins, appears as DTGVSQNPRHKITKRGQNVTFRCDPISEHNRLYWYRQTLGQGPEFLTYFQNEAQLEKSRLLSDRFSAERPKGSFSTLEIQRTEQGDSAMYLCASRERTGGSESGNTIYFGEGSWLTVV.